The sequence of this T cell receptor (beta chain) was determined in a study of T cell repertoires in cytomegalovirus infection. About the research overall: Shared public TCR beta signatures pointed to both CMV infection and a matching HLA type.

Points from the study as a whole: The study found HLA-C-restricted CMV-specific TCR beta clonotypes dominating the ex vivo response. Public TCR beta family frequency separated CMV-and-HLA carriers, including in an independent cohort.

Per the germline V gene, CDR1 is MNHEY and CDR2 is SVGEGT. Trimming left V 5 bases short and J 5 bases short, with 13 bases between. CDR3 length: 13 amino acids. MiXCR, applied by TCRdb to the reads, yields one record per CDR3 protein. Of about 400,000 distinct CDR3 sequences listed, around 18% are singletons. Regarding this clonotype: Its antigen is not identified.

The TCR comes from a human donor in good health (CMV status not recorded). Some clones in this sample may be carry-over from other donors' samples. The genes are TRBV6-2 or TRBV6-3 and TRBJ2-7; D is possibly TRBD1 (6 bases). Source material: PBMCs. CDR3 sequence reads: CASSETGRDEQYF. CDR3 coding DNA: TGTGCCAGCAGTGAGACAGGCCGGGACGAGCAGTACTTC.